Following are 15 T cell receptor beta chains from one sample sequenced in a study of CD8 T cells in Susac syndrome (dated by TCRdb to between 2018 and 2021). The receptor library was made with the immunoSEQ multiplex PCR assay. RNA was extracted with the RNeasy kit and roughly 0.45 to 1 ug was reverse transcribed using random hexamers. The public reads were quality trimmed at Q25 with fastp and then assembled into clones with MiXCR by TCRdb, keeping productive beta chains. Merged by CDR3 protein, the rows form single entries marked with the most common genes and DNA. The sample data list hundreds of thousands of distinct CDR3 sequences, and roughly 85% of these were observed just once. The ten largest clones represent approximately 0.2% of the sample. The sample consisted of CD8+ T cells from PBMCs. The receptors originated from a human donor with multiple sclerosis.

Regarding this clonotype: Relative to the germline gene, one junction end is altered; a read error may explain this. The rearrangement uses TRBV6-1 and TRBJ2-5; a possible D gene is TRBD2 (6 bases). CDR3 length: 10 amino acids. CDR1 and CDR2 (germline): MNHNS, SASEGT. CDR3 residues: CATRGPGEDF. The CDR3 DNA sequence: TGTGCCACCCGAGGACCGGGGGAGGACTTC.

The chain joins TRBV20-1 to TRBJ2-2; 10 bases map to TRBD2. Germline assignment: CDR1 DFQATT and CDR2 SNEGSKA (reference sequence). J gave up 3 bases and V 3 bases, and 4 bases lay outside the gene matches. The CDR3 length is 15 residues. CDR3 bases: TGCAGTGCTAGTCTAGCGGGAGCGGACACCGGGGAGCTGTTTTTT. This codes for CSASLAGADTGELFF.

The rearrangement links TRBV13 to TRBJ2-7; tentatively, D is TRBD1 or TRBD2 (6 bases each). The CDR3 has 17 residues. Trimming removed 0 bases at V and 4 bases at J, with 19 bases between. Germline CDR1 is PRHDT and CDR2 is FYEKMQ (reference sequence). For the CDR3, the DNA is TGTGCCAGCAGCTTAGGCCTTAGAGGGGGGCGAGTTTACGAGCAGTACTTC. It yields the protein CASSLGLRGGRVYEQYF.

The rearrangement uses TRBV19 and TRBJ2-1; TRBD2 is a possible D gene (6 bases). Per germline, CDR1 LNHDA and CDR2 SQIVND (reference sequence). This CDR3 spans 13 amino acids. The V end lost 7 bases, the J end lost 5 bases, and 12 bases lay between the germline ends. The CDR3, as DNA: TGTGCCAGTACTGCCGGGGGAGACAATGAGCAGTTCTTC. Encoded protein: CASTAGGDNEQFF.

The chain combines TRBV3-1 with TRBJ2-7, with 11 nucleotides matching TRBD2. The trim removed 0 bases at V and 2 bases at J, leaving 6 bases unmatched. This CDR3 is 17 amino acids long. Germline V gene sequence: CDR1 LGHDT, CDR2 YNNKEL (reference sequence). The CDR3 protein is CASSQERTSGHAYEQYF. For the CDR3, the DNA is TGTGCCAGCAGCCAAGAGAGGACTAGCGGGCACGCCTACGAGCAGTACTTC.

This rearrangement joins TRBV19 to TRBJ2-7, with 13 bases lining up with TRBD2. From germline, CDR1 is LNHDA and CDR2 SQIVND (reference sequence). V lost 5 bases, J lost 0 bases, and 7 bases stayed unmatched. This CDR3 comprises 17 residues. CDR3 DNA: TGTGCCAGTAGTGTCGGACTAGCGGGAGCGTCCTCCTACGAGCAGTACTTC. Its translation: CASSVGLAGASSYEQYF.

The CDR3 DNA follows: TGTGCCAGCAGCCAAGTGCGGCAGGGGCTACCAACTAATGAAAAACTGTTTTTT. This encodes CASSQVRQGLPTNEKLFF. This rearrangement joins TRBV3-1 to TRBJ1-4, with a tentative D call TRBD1 (6 bases). This CDR3 has 18 residues. Germline V lookup: CDR1 LGHDT, CDR2 YNNKEL (reference sequence). Trimming took 1 base from V and 0 from J, leaving 15 bases between them.

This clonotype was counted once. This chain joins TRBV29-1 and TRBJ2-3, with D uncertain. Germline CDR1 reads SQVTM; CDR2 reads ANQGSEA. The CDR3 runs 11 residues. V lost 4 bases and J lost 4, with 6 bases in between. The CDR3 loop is CSVGGSDTQYF. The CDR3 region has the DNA TGCAGCGTTGGAGGTTCAGATACGCAGTATTTT.

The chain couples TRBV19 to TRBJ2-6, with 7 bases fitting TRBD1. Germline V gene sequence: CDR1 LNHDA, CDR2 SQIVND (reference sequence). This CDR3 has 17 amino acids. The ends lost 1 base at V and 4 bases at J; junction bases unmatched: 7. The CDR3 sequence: CASSIVPTGRGANVLTF. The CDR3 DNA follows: TGTGCCAGTAGTATAGTACCGACAGGGCGAGGGGCCAACGTCCTGACTTTC. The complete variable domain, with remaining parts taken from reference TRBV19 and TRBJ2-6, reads DGGITQSPKYLFRKEGQNVTLSCEQNLNHDAMYWYRQDPGQGLRLIYYSQIVNDFQKGDIAEGYSVSREKKESFPLTVTSAQKNPTAFYLCASSIVPTGRGANVLTFGAGSRLTVL.

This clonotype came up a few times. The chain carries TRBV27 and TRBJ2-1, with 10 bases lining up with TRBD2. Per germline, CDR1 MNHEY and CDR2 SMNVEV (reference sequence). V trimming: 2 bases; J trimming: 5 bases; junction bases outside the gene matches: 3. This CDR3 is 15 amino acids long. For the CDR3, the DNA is TGTGCCAGCAGTTTAGGGCTAGCGGGAGACAATGAGCAGTTCTTC. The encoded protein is CASSLGLAGDNEQFF.

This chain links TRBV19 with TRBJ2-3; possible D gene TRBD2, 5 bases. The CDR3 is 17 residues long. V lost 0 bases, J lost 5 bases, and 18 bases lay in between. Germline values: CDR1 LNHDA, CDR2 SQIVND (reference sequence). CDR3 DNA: TGTGCCAGTAGTATAGATCTCTTCTGGCGGGCTAGAGATACGCAGTATTTT. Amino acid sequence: CASSIDLFWRARDTQYF.

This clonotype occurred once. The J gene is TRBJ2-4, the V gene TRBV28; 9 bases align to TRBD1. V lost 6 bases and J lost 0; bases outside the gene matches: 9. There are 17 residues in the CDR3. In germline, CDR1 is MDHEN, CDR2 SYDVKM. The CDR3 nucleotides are TGTGCCAGCAGCCGACCGGGACAGGGACTAGCCAAAAACATTCAGTACTTC. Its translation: CASSRPGQGLAKNIQYF.

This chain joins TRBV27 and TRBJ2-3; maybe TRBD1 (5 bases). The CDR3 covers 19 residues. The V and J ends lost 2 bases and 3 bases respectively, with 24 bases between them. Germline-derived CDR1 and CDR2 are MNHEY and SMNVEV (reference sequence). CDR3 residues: CASSLGADPSWATTDTQYF. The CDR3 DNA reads TGTGCCAGCAGTTTAGGGGCAGACCCCTCTTGGGCTACAACAGATACGCAGTATTTT.

CDR3 in DNA: TGTGCCACGGCTGCGGGGGGCCGGGGCACTGAAGCTTTCTTT. This codes for CATAAGGRGTEAFF. The gene calls are TRBV24-1 and TRBJ1-1; D may be TRBD1 (6 bases). Germline CDR1 and CDR2: KGHDR and SFDVKD. The CDR3 is 14 amino acids. Between the trimmed V and J ends, which lost 10 bases and 4 bases, there was a span of 18 bases.

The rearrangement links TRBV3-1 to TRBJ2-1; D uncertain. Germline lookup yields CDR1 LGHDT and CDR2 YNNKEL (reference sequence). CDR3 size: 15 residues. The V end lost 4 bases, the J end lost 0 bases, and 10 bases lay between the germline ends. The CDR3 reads CASSREDRSYNEQFF. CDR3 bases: TGTGCCAGCAGCCGTGAGGATCGCTCCTACAATGAGCAGTTCTTC.